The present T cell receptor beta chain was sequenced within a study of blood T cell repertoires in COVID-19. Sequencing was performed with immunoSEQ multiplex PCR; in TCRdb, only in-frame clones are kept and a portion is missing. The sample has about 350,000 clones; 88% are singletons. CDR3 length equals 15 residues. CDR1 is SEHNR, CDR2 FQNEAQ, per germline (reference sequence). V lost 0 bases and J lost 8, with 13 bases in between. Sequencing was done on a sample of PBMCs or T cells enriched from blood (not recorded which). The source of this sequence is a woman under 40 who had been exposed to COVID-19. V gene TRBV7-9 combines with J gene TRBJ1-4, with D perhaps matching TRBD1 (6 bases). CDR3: CASSLAGGVNEKLFF. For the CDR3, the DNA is TGTGCCAGCAGCTTAGCAGGGGGGGTAAACGAAAAACTGTTTTTT.